The clone carrying this T cell receptor (beta chain) was recorded at least ten times. What it recognizes is unknown. Relative to the germline gene, one junction end is altered; a read error may explain this. Sequencing ends 3 residues short of the CDR3 end; the germline J gene provides the rest. This sample stems from a study of T cell clonality in common variable immunodeficiency. Findings and limits, study-wide: Links between repertoire features and CVID complications were heterogeneity-limited.

The protocol was immunoSEQ multiplex PCR, while the TCRdb copy is restricted to in-frame clones and leaves out a portion. This sample includes approximately 75,000 clones with no singletons; its ten biggest clones take up 0.75% to 1%. There are 17 residues in the CDR3. This TCR was recovered from a person between 18 and 75 years old in good health. The chain couples TRBV12-3 or TRBV12-4 to TRBJ2-1, with 10 positions matching TRBD2. Material: peripheral blood mononuclear cells. The CDR3 region is CVSSHPSGSSLYNEQFF. The CDR3 bases that were read are TGTGTCAGCAGCCACCCTAGCGGGAGCTCCCTTTACAATGAG.